This T cell receptor (beta chain) was profiled in a study of blood T cell repertoires in COVID-19 (dated by TCRdb to 2018 to 2021). A note on the overall study: Samples covering the acute and convalescent phases of COVID-19 were provided by collaborators in the United States, Italy and Spain. The prospective study material was composed of cDNA or gDNA derived from T cells, B-cell-depleted T cells, or PBMCs. The dataset comprised deeply sampled blood TCRbeta repertoires from subjects exposed to, actively infected with, or recovered from COVID-19. The repertoires were released in a freely available public database intended as a resource for research on the immune response to SARS-CoV-2. The samples were drawn from two sources: the first 160 participants of the ongoing ImmuneRACE study, and 1,000 to 1,500 subjects contributed by 6 global collaborators. Nearly every sample came with metadata listing a de-identified subject ID, COVID-19 status, age in years and sex. Where available, HLA class I and class II types were obtained from metadata supplied by the sample provider rather than from assay-based typing.

Regarding this clone: No antigen is known for it. Base quality data are lacking; no much larger clone is found one base away.

The paper as a whole reports these results and caveats: Clinical and demographic metadata were provided uncurated, with the amount varying by source and participant.

One collaborating source in Seattle enrolled patients during active infection and followed them longitudinally through the course of disease. Each collaborating institution followed its own protocols to collect whole blood in K2EDTA tubes. For TCRbeta analysis, collaborators shipped samples in one of three forms: frozen whole blood, isolated PBMCs, or DNA extracted from either of those sample types. Germline trimming: 3 bases from V, 1 base from J; junction bases outside gene matches: 2. From the cysteine through the phenylalanine, the CDR3 covers 14 amino acids. The DNA shown is the 42-base CDR3, in frame from base 1. According to the germline V gene, CDR1 reads MNHNS and CDR2 reads SASEGT. TCRbeta CDR3 regions were amplified from genomic DNA by means of the immunoSEQ Assay, a bias-controlled multiplex PCR. The original methods were these. Within the assay, amplification of reference gene primers was used to estimate how many nucleated cells each sample contained. To quantify the absolute abundance of each unique TCRbeta CDR3 rearrangement, sequence reads were collapsed and filtered. For each sample, productive Simpson clonality was calculated as the square root of Simpson's diversity index across productive rearrangements. This is the immuneACCESS table as TCRdb keeps it, with only in-frame sequences that have V and J called. A part of the clones is gone; compared with another copy, unresolved V genes explain less than half, and the rest is unexplained. The D gene and trimming were derived from the DNA, and the V and J assignments and clone size from that table. The sample table records about 82,000 clones; around 82% of these occur just once. Roughly 36% of the sample comes from the top ten.

The source material was peripheral blood. The TCR was taken from a man aged 55-75 years with COVID-19, enrolled during active disease. The chain couples TRBV6-1 to TRBJ2-7; the junction holds 8 bases that match TRBD1. The CDR3 loop reads CASSDRDRSYEQYF. The nucleotides read TGTGCCAGCAGTGACCGGGACAGGTCCTACGAGCAGTACTTC.